This TCR beta chain was captured by sequencing in a study of blood T cell repertoires in COVID-19. Across the study: Italy, Spain and the United States were the sources of the convalescent and acute COVID-19 samples. Sources were T cells, B-cell-depleted T cells, or PBMCs; the material itself was cDNA or gDNA.

The CDR3 loop spans 16 amino acids. With V trimmed by 1 base and J by 9 bases, 8 bases remained unmatched. Germline V gene lookup returns CDR1 MGHRA and CDR2 YSYEKL. Study processing details: The authors estimated nucleated cell counts from reference gene primer amplification. The method was immunoSEQ multiplex PCR; TCRdb's version includes in-frame clones alone and lacks a portion of them. The D gene and trimming were derived from the DNA, and the V and J assignments and clone size from that table. The table shows 60,000 to 90,000 clones, with roughly 84% occurring only once. The sequence derives from a man between 45 and 60 years old with acute or convalescent COVID-19. This chain joins TRBV4-1 and TRBJ1-6, with TRBD1 matching 8 bases. The specimen sequenced was peripheral blood. Here the CDR3 reads CASSQGGQGSVSPLHF. The CDR3 DNA reads as TGCGCCAGCAGCCAAGGCGGACAGGGAAGTGTTTCACCCCTCCACTTT.